Below, one TCR beta chain is given with its context. What it binds is not known. The CDR3 has 13 residues. Trimming left V 4 bases short and J 10 bases short, with 16 bases between. The germline V gene has CDR1 LGHNT and CDR2 FRNRAP. These data originate in a study of tumor and adjacent non-tumor tissue in lung cancer. Overall study findings and caveats: Tumor repertoires had a smaller top 100 clone share than normal lung. TCR diversity was significantly greater in tumor than normal lung tissue.

This sample's RNA came from whole unsorted tissue. A modified ARM-PCR protocol with three rounds of nested PCR amplified TCRbeta. TCRdb reanalysed the multiplex PCR reads using MiXCR and keeps one entry per CDR3 protein. This sample carries more than 120,000 distinct CDR3 sequences, around 65% of them seen once, and the ten largest clones take 18%. This receptor was identified in a man aged 60 to 75 with small cell lung cancer. This chain connects TRBV12-5 to TRBJ1-2; D perhaps matches TRBD1 (5 bases). Sequenced sample: lung tumor tissue. The CDR3 nucleotides read TGTGCTAGTGGTTCACAAGGGGAGAATGACTACACCTTC. The encoded protein is CASGSQGENDYTF.